The clone carrying this T cell receptor beta chain was counted between two and nine times. Its target is unknown. Via MiXCR, TCRdb re-called the 5' RACE reads, giving one row per CDR3 protein. The sample records 400,000 to 500,000 distinct CDR3 sequences, less than 20% being singletons. This entry is derived from a study of identical twins. Study observations and caveats: The analysis was cross-sectional rather than longitudinal within donors. Low generation probability was overrepresented in out-of-frame alpha sequences shared by twins.

The CDR3 totals 16 residues. V lost 0 bases, J lost 0 bases, and 9 bases lay in between. Germline CDR1 LGHNA, CDR2 YSLEER. Specimen: naive T cells sorted from blood. The clonotype was recovered from a man in his fifties or sixties in good health. V gene TRBV4-3 combines with J gene TRBJ1-3; D is unclear. CDR3 coding DNA: TGCGCCAGCAGCCAAGATCTCCTCAACTCTGGAAACACCATATATTTT. It encodes CASSQDLLNSGNTIYF.